This T cell receptor (beta chain) was sequenced for a study of blood T cell repertoires in COVID-19. About the research overall: Acute and convalescent COVID-19 samples came from the United States, Italy and Spain. From T cells, B-cell-depleted T cells, or PBMCs came the material, which was cDNA or gDNA.

This clone was counted between two and nine times. The germline gives CDR1 SGHTA, CDR2 FQGNSA. CDR3 size: 17 residues. The V and J ends lost 1 base and 4 bases, in that order; junction bases with no gene match: 8. Under the authors' procedure: From reference gene primer amplification, estimates of nucleated cell counts were derived. The table came from immunoSEQ multiplex PCR; TCRdb's copy has only in-frame clones and leaves some out. The V and J calls and clone size are taken from that table; D and trimming were inferred from the DNA. The sample carries about 290,000 clones, around four fifths recorded once.

The sequenced sample consisted of peripheral blood. The source is a woman aged 45 to 65 with active or convalescent COVID-19. V is TRBV7-2 and J is TRBJ2-2; 8 bases fit TRBD2. The CDR3 loop is CASSLGGSGRFTGELFF. The DNA of the CDR3 is TGTGCCAGCAGCTTAGGAGGGAGCGGGAGATTCACCGGGGAGCTGTTTTTT.